The rows below give T cell receptor beta chains drawn from one sample of a study of lymphopenia after photon versus proton radiotherapy. The repertoire was sequenced with immunoSEQ multiplex PCR; TCRdb's copy has only in-frame clones and lacks some. The table has fewer than 65,000 clones, 70% to 90% seen once. The sequencing here drew on peripheral blood, taken from a patient treated with photon-based radiotherapy. Source of these receptors: a man aged 35 to 55 with gastric cancer. Both conserved end residues are part of each CDR3. A D gene is named only where the DNA matches it firmly. A row's size may be missing; if present it is once, few, many or a size class.

V: TRBV6-5
J: TRBJ2-1
D: TRBD1
size: once
CDR3: CASRLGQGSNEQFF
DNA: TGTGCCAGCCGATTGGGACAGGGATCCAATGAGCAGTTCTTC

V: TRBV6-5
J: TRBJ1-1
D: NA
size: NA
CDR3: CASSDHNMNTEAFF
DNA: TGTGCCAGCAGCGATCATAACATGAACACTGAAGCTTTCTTT

V: TRBV11-1
J: TRBJ2-7
D: TRBD1
size: NA
CDR3: CASSFRTGNHEQYF
DNA: TGTGCCAGCAGCTTTAGGACAGGGAACCACGAGCAGTACTTC

V: TRBV5-6
J: TRBJ2-7
D: NA
size: NA
CDR3: CASSYGDEQYF
DNA: TGTGCCAGCAGCTACGGAGACGAGCAGTACTTC

V: TRBV6-6
J: TRBJ1-3
D: NA
size: NA
CDR3: CASSYSSSGNTIYF
DNA: TGTGCCAGCAGTTACTCGTCCTCTGGAAACACCATATATTTT

V: TRBV9
J: TRBJ1-1
D: NA
size: NA
CDR3: CASSPRGTEAFF
DNA: TGTGCCAGCAGTCCTCGGGGGACTGAAGCTTTCTTT

V: TRBV11-3
J: TRBJ2-7
D: TRBD1
size: NA
CDR3: CASSLGSGQAAYEQYF
DNA: TGTGCCAGCAGCTTAGGATCGGGACAGGCCGCCTACGAGCAGTACTTC

V: TRBV9
J: TRBJ1-1
D: NA
size: NA
CDR3: CASSVAAPGVGTEAFF
DNA: TGTGCCAGCAGCGTAGCGGCCCCAGGGGTAGGCACTGAAGCTTTCTTT

V: TRBV25-1
J: TRBJ1-2
D: TRBD1
size: NA
CDR3: CASSESGTDYGYTF
DNA: TGTGCCAGCAGTGAATCGGGGACAGACTATGGCTACACCTTC

V: TRBV7-2
J: TRBJ2-7
D: NA
size: NA
CDR3: CASSLGGPEYEQYF
DNA: TGTGCCAGCAGCTTAGGGGGTCCTGAGTACGAGCAGTACTTC

V: TRBV6-5
J: TRBJ1-5
D: NA
size: NA
CDR3: CASSYSSSGGNQPQHF
DNA: TGTGCCAGCAGTTACTCGAGTTCTGGGGGGAATCAGCCCCAGCATTTT

V: TRBV5-4
J: TRBJ2-5
D: TRBD2
size: once
CDR3: CASSPGLAGGPEETQYF
DNA: TGTGCCAGCAGCCCGGGACTAGCGGGGGGGCCGGAAGAGACCCAGTACTTC

V: TRBV5-6
J: TRBJ1-2
D: NA
size: once
CDR3: CASSSAGGRGGYTF
DNA: TGTGCCAGCAGCTCCGCGGGAGGGCGGGGTGGCTACACCTTC

V: TRBV5-5
J: TRBJ1-2
D: NA
size: NA
CDR3: CASSSLAGAYRNGYTF
DNA: TGTGCCAGCAGCTCTCTTGCAGGGGCTTATAGGAATGGCTACACCTTC

V: TRBV4-1
J: TRBJ1-5
D: NA
size: NA
CDR3: CASSQDSGNQPQHF
DNA: TGCGCCAGCAGCCAAGACAGTGGCAATCAGCCCCAGCATTTT

V: TRBV27
J: TRBJ2-5
D: NA
size: once
CDR3: CASSSLRGTQYF
DNA: TGTGCCAGCAGTTCCTTACGAGGGACCCAGTACTTC

V: TRBV27
J: TRBJ1-1
D: NA
size: NA
CDR3: CASSHGRGTEAFF
DNA: TGTGCCAGCAGCCATGGACGGGGCACTGAAGCTTTCTTT

V: TRBV27
J: TRBJ1-6
D: NA
size: few
CDR3: CASRQTHNSPLHF
DNA: TGTGCCAGCAGACAGACGCATAATTCACCCCTCCACTTT

V: TRBV7-9
J: TRBJ2-7
D: NA
size: NA
CDR3: CASSLTYEAVGEQYF
DNA: TGTGCCAGCAGCCTGACCTATGAGGCCGTTGGCGAGCAGTACTTC

V: TRBV9
J: TRBJ1-3
D: NA
size: once
CDR3: CASSVTANSGNTIYF
DNA: TGTGCCAGCAGCGTCACGGCCAACTCTGGAAACACCATATATTTT

V: TRBV11-2
J: TRBJ1-3
D: NA
size: NA
CDR3: CASSLTLHTIYF
DNA: TGTGCCAGCAGCTTAACTTTGCACACCATATATTTT

V: TRBV19
J: TRBJ1-1
D: NA
size: NA
CDR3: CASSASAGAAEAFF
DNA: TGTGCCAGTAGTGCCAGTGCCGGGGCCGCTGAAGCTTTCTTT

V: TRBV25-1
J: TRBJ2-3
D: NA
size: NA
CDR3: CASSRPGGATDTQYF
DNA: TGTGCCAGCAGCCGCCCTGGAGGGGCAACAGATACGCAGTATTTT

V: TRBV6-5
J: TRBJ1-2
D: NA
size: NA
CDR3: CASTPSTGGYHGYTF
DNA: TGTGCCAGCACCCCTTCCACGGGGGGCTACCATGGCTACACCTTC

V: TRBV13
J: TRBJ1-4
D: TRBD1
size: once
CDR3: CASSRNRGRDEKLFF
DNA: TGTGCCAGCAGCCGTAATAGGGGGCGCGATGAAAAACTGTTTTTT

V: TRBV5-1
J: TRBJ2-1
D: NA
size: NA
CDR3: CASSLGGGPVGQFF
DNA: TGCGCCAGCAGCTTGGGAGGCGGGCCCGTCGGGCAGTTCTTC

V: TRBV11-3
J: TRBJ2-1
D: TRBD2
size: NA
CDR3: CASSLGGAGENEQFF
DNA: TGTGCCAGCAGCTTAGGGGGAGCGGGGGAAAATGAGCAGTTCTTC